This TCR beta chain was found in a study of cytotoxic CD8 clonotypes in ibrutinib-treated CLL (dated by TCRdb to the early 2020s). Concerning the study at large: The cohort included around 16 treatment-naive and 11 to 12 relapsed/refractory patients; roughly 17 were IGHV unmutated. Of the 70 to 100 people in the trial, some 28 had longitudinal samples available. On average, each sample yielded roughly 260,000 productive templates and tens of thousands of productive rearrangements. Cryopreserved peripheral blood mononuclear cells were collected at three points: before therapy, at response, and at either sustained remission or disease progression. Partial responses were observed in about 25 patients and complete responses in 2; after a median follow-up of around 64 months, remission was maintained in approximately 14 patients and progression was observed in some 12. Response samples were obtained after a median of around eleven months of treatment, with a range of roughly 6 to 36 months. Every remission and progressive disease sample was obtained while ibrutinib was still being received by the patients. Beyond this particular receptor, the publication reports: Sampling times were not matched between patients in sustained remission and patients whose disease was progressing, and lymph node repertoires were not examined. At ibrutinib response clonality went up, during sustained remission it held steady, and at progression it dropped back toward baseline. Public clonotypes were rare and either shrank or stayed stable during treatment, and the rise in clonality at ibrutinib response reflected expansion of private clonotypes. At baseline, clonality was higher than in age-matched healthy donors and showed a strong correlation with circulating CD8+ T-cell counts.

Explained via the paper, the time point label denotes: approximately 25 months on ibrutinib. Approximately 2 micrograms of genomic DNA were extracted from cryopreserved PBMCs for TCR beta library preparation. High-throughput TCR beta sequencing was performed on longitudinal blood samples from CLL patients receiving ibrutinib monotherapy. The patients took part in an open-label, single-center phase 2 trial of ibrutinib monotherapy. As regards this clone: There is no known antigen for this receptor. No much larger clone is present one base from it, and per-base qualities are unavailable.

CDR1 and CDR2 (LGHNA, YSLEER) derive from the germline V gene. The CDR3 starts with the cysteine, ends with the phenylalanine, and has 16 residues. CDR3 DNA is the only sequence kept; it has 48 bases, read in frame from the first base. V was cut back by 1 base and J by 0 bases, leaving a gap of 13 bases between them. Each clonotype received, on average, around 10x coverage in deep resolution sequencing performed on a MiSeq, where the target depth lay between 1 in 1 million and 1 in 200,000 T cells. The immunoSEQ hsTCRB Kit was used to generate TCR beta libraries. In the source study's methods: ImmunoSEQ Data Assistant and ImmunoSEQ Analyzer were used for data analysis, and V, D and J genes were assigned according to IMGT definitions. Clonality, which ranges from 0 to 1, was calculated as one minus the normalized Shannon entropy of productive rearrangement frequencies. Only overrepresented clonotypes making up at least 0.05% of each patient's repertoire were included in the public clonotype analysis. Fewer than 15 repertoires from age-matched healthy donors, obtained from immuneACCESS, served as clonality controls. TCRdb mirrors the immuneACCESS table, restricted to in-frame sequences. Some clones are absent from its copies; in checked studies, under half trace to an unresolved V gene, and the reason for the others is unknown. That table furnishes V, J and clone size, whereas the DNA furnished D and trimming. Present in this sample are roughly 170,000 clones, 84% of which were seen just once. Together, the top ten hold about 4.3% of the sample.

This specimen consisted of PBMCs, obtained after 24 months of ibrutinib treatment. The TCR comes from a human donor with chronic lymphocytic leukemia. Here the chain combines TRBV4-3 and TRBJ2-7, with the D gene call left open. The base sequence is TGCGCCAGCAGCCAAGGTGGATGGAGCGACTCCTACGAGCAGTACTTC. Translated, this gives CASSQGGWSDSYEQYF.